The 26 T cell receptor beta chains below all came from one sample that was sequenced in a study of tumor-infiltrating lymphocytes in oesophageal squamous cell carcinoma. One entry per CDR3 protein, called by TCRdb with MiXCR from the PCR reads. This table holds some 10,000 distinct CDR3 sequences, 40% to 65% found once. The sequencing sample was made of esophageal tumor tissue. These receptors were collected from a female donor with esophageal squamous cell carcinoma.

The CDR3 is CASSLSWRSSYEQYF. The CDR3 DNA follows: TGTGCCAGCAGCTTAAGCTGGAGGAGCTCCTACGAGCAGTACTTC. The chain links TRBV7-6 to TRBJ2-1; D is perhaps TRBD2 (5 bases). The J call may be faulty, since TRBJ2-7 better matches the DNA end. The CDR3 length is 15 residues. Germline V gene lookup returns CDR1 SGHVS and CDR2 FNYEAQ.

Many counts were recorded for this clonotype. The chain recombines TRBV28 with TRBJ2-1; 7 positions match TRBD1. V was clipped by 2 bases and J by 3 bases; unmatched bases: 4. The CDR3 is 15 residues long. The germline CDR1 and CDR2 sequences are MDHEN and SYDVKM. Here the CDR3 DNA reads TGTGCCAGCAGTTTAAGGGACAGATACTACAATGAGCAGTTCTTC. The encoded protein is CASSLRDRYYNEQFF.

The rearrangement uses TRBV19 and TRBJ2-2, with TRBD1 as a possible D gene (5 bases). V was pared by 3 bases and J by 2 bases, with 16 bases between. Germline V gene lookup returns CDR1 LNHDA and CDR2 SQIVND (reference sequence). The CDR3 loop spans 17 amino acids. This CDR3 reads CASSISLYDSNTGELFF. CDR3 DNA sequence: TGTGCCAGTAGTATCTCTTTGTACGACAGCAACACCGGGGAGCTGTTTTTT.

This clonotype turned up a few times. The CDR3 spells CASSLVLGSYNEQFF. The CDR3, as DNA: TGTGCCAGCAGCTTAGTTCTCGGCTCCTACAATGAGCAGTTCTTC. The rearrangement joins TRBV7-9 to TRBJ2-1; D ambiguous. Trimming cost V 1 base and J 0 bases, with 7 bases left between them. This CDR3 contains 15 residues. The V gene's germline CDR1 is SEHNR and CDR2 FQNEAQ (reference sequence).

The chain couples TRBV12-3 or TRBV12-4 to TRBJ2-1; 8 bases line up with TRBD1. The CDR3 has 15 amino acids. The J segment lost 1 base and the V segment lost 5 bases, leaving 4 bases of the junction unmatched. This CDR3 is CASSPRQGSYNEQFF. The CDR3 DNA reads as TGTGCCAGCAGTCCTCGACAGGGGTCCTACAATGAGCAGTTCTTC.

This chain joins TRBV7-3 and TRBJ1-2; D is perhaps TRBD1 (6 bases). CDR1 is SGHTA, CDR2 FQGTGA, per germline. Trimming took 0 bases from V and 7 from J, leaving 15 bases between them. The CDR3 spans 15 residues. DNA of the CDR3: TGTGCCAGCAGCTTAACGATTGGGGACAAAACTGGCTACACCTTC. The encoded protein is CASSLTIGDKTGYTF.

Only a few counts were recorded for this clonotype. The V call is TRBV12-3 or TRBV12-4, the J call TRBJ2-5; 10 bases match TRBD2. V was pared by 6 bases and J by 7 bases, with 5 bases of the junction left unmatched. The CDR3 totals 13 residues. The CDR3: CASSPRTSGTQYF. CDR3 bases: TGTGCCAGCAGCCCTAGGACTAGCGGGACCCAGTACTTC.

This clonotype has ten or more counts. The CDR3 DNA sequence: TGTGCCAGCAGCTTAGGGGCAGGGGACACAGATACGCAGTATTTT. It translates to CASSLGAGDTDTQYF. The chain joins TRBV11-3 to TRBJ2-3; a possible D gene is TRBD1 (6 bases). The CDR3 totals 15 residues. The V gene lost 1 base and the J gene lost 2 bases, with 10 bases spanning the gap. The germline V gene encodes CDR1 SGHNT and CDR2 YENEEA.

CDR3 bases: TGTGCCAGCAGTGATCCCACGGGGGGTACAGATACGCAGTATTTT. It yields the protein CASSDPTGGTDTQYF. The V and J genes are TRBV25-1 and TRBJ2-3; TRBD2 matches at 7 bases. The CDR3 covers 15 residues. V lost 3 bases to trimming and J lost 3 bases; unmatched junction nucleotides: 6. The germline V gene encodes CDR1 MGHDK and CDR2 SYGVNS.

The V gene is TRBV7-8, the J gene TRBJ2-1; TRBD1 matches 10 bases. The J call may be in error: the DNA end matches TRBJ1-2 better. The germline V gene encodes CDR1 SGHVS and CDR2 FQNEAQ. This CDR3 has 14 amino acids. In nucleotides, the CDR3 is TGTGCCAGCAGACCACCGGGACAGGGGATTGGCTACACCTTC. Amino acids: CASRPPGQGIGYTF.

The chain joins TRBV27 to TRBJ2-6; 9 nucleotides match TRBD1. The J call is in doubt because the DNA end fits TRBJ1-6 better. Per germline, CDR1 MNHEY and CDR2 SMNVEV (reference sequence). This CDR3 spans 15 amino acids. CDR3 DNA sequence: TGTGCCAGCAGTTCGGGGACAGGGATGAATTCACCCCTCCACTTT. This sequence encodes CASSSGTGMNSPLHF.

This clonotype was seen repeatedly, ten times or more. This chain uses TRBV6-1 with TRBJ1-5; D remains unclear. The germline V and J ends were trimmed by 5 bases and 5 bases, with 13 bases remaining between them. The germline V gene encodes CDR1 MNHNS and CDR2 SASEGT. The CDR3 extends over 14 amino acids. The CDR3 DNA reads TGTGCCAGCAGTCAAACTGTACTCTATCAGCCCCAGCATTTT. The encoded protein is CASSQTVLYQPQHF.

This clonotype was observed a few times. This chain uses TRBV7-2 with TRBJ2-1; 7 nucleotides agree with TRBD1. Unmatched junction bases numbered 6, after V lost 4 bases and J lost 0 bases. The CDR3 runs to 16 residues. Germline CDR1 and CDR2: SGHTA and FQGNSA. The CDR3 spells CASSSTRQGSYNEQFF. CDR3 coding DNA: TGTGCCAGCAGCTCCACTCGACAGGGCTCCTACAATGAGCAGTTCTTC. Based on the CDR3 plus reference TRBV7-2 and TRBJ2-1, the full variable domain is GAGVSQSPSNKVTEKGKDVELRCDPISGHTALYWYRQSLGQGLEFLIYFQGNSAPDKSGLPSDRFSAERTGGSVSTLTIQRTQQEDSAVYLCASSSTRQGSYNEQFFGPGTRLTVL.

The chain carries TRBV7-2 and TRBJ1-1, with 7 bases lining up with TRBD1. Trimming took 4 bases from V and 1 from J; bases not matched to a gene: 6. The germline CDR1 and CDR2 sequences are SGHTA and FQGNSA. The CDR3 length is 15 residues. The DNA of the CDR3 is TGTGCCAGCAGCTCAAGGGGGACAGCGAACACTGAAGCTTTCTTT. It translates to CASSSRGTANTEAFF. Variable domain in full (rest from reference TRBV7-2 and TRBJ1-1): GAGVSQSPSNKVTEKGKDVELRCDPISGHTALYWYRQSLGQGLEFLIYFQGNSAPDKSGLPSDRFSAERTGGSVSTLTIQRTQQEDSAVYLCASSSRGTANTEAFFGQGTRLTVV.

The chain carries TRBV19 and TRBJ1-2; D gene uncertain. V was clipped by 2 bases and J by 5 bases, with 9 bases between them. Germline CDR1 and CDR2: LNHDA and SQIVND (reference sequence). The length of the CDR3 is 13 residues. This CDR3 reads CASSILTEYGYTF. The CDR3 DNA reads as TGTGCCAGTAGTATATTGACGGAATATGGCTACACCTTC.

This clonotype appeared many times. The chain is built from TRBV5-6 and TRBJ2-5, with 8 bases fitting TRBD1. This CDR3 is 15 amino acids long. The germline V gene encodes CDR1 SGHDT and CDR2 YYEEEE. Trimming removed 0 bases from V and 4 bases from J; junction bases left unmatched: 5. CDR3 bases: TGTGCCAGCAGCTTGGTGGCAGGGGGCGGAGAGACCCAGTACTTC. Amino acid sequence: CASSLVAGGGETQYF.

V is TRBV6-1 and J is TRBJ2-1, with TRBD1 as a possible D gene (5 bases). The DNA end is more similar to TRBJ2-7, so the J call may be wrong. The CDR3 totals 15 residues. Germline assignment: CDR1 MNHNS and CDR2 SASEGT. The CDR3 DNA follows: TGTGCCAGCAGTGAAATGTACAGGAGCTCCTACGAGCAGTACTTC. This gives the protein CASSEMYRSSYEQYF.

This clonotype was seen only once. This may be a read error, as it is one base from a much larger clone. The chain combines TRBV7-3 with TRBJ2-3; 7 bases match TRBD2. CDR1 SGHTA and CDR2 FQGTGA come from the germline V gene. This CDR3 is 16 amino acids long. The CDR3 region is CANSLWGGSLTDTQYF. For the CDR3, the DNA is TGTGCCAACAGCTTATGGGGCGGGAGCCTCACAGATACGCAGTATTTT.

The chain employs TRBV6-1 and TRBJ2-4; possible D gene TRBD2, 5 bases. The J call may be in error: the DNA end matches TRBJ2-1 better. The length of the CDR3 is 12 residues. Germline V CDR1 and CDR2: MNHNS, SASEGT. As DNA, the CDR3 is TGTGCCAGCAGTGAAATAGGGAGAGAGCAGTTCTTC. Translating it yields CASSEIGREQFF.

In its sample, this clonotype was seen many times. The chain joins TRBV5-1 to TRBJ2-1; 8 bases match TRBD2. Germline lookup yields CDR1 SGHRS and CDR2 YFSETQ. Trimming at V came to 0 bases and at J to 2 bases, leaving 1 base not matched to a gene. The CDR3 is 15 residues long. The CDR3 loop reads CASSLGTSTYNEQFF. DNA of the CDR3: TGCGCCAGCAGCTTGGGGACTAGCACCTACAATGAGCAGTTCTTC.

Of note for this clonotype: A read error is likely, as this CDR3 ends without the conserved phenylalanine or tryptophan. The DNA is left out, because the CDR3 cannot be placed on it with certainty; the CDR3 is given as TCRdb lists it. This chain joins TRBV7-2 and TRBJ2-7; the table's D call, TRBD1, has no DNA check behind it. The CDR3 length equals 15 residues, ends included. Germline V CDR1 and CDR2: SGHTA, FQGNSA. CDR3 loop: CASSLDRAYGYTFGS.

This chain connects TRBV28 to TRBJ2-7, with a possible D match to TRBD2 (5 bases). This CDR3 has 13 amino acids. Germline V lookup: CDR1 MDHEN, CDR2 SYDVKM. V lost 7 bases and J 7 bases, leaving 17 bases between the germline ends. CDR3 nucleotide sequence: TGTGCCAGCACTTTTCAACAGTGGACTGAGCAGTACTTC. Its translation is CASTFQQWTEQYF.

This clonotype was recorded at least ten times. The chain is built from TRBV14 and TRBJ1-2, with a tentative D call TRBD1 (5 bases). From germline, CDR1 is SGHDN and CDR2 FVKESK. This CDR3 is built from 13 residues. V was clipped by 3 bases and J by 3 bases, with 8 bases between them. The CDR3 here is CASSQGPYYGYTF. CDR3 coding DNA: TGTGCCAGCAGCCAGGGGCCTTACTATGGCTACACCTTC.

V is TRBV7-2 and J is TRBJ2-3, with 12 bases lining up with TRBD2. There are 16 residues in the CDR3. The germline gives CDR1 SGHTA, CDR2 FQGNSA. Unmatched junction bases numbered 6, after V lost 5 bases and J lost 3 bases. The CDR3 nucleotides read TGTGCCAGCAGCAGATGGACTAGCGGGAATACAGATACGCAGTATTTT. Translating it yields CASSRWTSGNTDTQYF.

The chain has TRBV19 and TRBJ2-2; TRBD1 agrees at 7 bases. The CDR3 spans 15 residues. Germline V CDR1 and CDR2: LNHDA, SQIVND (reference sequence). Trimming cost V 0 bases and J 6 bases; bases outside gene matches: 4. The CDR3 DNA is TGTGCCAGTAGTATAGATGACAGGGTAGCCGGGGAGCTGTTTTTT. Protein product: CASSIDDRVAGELFF.

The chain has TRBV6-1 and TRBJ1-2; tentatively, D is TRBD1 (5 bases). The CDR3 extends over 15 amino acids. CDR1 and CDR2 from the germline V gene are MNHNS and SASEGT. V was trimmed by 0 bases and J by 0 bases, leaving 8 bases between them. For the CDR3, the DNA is TGTGCCAGCAGTGAAGCGCAGGGAGCTAACTATGGCTACACCTTC. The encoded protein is CASSEAQGANYGYTF.